This T cell receptor (beta chain) is from a study of cytomegalovirus exposure and HLA in healthy donors. Study-wide points: In an earlier analysis, most TCR beta V segments were productive about 87% or about 30% of the time. Immune exposure data for these donors was limited to CMV serostatus.

It was with 60 Vbeta and 13 Jbeta primers that the PCR ran. Here immunoSEQ multiplex PCR was the method, and the copy in TCRdb shows in-frame clones only, minus some. Its clone listing holds 150,000 to 200,000 clones. Note on this clone: The antigen is unknown.

Likely unrecorded immune exposures existed in these nominally healthy donors. This clonotype was sampled from a man younger than 45 in good health and CMV-seronegative. The specimen sequenced was PBMCs.

The CDR3 region is CAWSRIAGGVGDTQYF. The CDR3 DNA reads TGTGCCTGGAGTCGAATAGCGGGAGGTGTTGGTGATACGCAGTATTTT. V gene TRBV30 combines with J gene TRBJ2-3, with TRBD2 identical over 10 bases. Losses at the gene ends were 2 bases for V and 6 bases for J; bases not matched to a gene: 11. This CDR3 has 16 residues. Germline V gives CDR1 GTSNPN, CDR2 SVGIG (reference sequence).